One and the same sample provided the 26 T cell receptor beta chains below, sequenced in a study of shared clonotypes between healthy human individuals (dated by TCRdb to the early 2020s). Library preparation was by the immunoSEQ multiplex PCR assay. TCRdb stores this immuneACCESS table with in-frame sequences only. Part of the clones is absent; in the studies checked, under half of the shortfall reflects unresolved V genes, and no reason is known for the rest. This sample is represented by around 600,000 clones; roughly 95% of them were singletons. Over 0.1% of the sample lies in the top ten. CD8 naive samples consisted of CD45RO-negative cells that were positively selected for CCR7, yielding a CD45RA+CCR7+ population without TemRA cells. The sequenced sample consisted of naive CD8+ T cells sorted from blood. The cell subset or site label corresponds to: CD45RA+CCR7+. The receptor set was obtained from a woman younger than 45 in good health.

The chain links TRBV10-1 to TRBJ2-1, with a possible D match to TRBD1 (5 bases). This CDR3 is 16 amino acids long. Germline loops: CDR1 WNHNN, CDR2 SYGVQD (reference sequence). V shed 7 bases and J shed 1 base, with 17 bases lying between them. CDR3 sequence (DNA): TGCGCCAGCACCAACACCAGGGATCCGTCCTACAATGAGCAGTTCTTC. This sequence encodes CASTNTRDPSYNEQFF.

This clone was observed a few times. The gene calls are TRBV13 and TRBJ1-1; D ambiguous. The CDR3 spans 15 residues. The germline CDR1 and CDR2 sequences are PRHDT and FYEKMQ (reference sequence). Trimming removed 1 base at V and 0 bases at J, with 9 bases between. CDR3 DNA: TGTGCCAGCAGCTTAGACGGCAGCATGAACACTGAAGCTTTCTTT. Its translation: CASSLDGSMNTEAFF.

This clone appeared once. One end of the junction varies from germline; a read error may be responsible. This sample includes further DNA sequences coding for the same CDR3. The genes are TRBV27 and TRBJ1-1; 10 bases line up with TRBD1. The CDR3 loop spans 13 amino acids. Germline values: CDR1 MNHEY, CDR2 SMNVEV (reference sequence). CDR3 coding DNA: TGTGCCAGCAGTTTGACAGGGGGCACTGAAGCATTCTTT. Its protein product is CASSLTGGTEAFF.

The chain joins TRBV11-2 to TRBJ1-1; TRBD1 matches at 7 bases. V was pared by 4 bases and J by 0 bases, with 8 bases of the junction left unmatched. Looked up from germline, CDR1 is SGHAT and CDR2 is FQNNGV. The CDR3 spans 16 residues. CDR3 protein: CASSYDTGQMNTEAFF. DNA for the CDR3: TGTGCCAGCAGCTACGATACGGGACAGATGAACACTGAAGCTTTCTTT. The entire variable domain, with the rest obtained from reference TRBV11-2 and TRBJ1-1, is as follows: EAGVAQSPRYKIIEKRQSVAFWCNPISGHATLYWYQQILGQGPKLLIQFQNNGVVDDSQLPKDRFSAERLKGVDSTLKIQPAKLEDSAVYLCASSYDTGQMNTEAFFGQGTRLTVV.

This chain connects TRBV7-9 to TRBJ1-5; D is ambiguous. CDR3 length: 14 residues. CDR1 SEHNR and CDR2 FQNEAQ come from the germline V gene (reference sequence). V was shortened by 4 bases and J by 0 bases, with 7 bases between the two germline ends. In DNA, the CDR3 is TGTGCCAGCAGCTCCGGGGTTAGCAATCAGCCCCAGCATTTT. Amino acid sequence: CASSSGVSNQPQHF. Variable domain in full (rest from reference TRBV7-9 and TRBJ1-5): DTGVSQNPRHKITKRGQNVTFRCDPISEHNRLYWYRQTLGQGPEFLTYFQNEAQLEKSRLLSDRFSAERPKGSFSTLEIQRTEQGDSAMYLCASSSGVSNQPQHFGDGTRLSIL.

A note on this clone: This sample includes further DNA sequences coding for the same CDR3. The chain employs TRBV7-9 and TRBJ2-7, with D possibly TRBD2 on 5 matching bases. Germline CDR1 reads SEHNR; CDR2 reads FQNEAQ (reference sequence). This CDR3 has 12 residues. Trimming took 11 bases from V and 0 from J, leaving 11 bases between them. The CDR3 bases are TGTGCCTCTTCGGGGAGCTCCTACGAGCAGTACTTC. As protein: CASSGSSYEQYF.

The V call is TRBV9, the J call TRBJ2-7, with D tentatively TRBD2 (6 bases). Germline-derived CDR1 and CDR2 are SGDLS and YYNGEE. This CDR3 spans 14 amino acids. Trimming left V 4 bases short and J 1 base short, with 12 bases between. CDR3: CASSPWEASYEQYF. CDR3 bases: TGTGCCAGCAGCCCCTGGGAGGCGTCCTACGAGCAGTACTTC.

The genes are TRBV27 and TRBJ1-1; the D is unclear. V was shortened by 0 bases and J by 5 bases, with 7 bases between the two germline ends. The CDR3 runs to 13 residues. CDR1 MNHEY and CDR2 SMNVEV come from the germline V gene (reference sequence). As DNA, the CDR3 is TGTGCCAGCAGTTTATCGATGAGTACTGAAGCTTTCTTT. It translates to CASSLSMSTEAFF.

The rearrangement links TRBV5-6 to TRBJ1-2; D is unresolved. Germline V gene data show CDR1 as SGHDT and CDR2 as YYEEEE. With 0 bases removed from V and 7 bases from J, the gap between germline ends came to 13 bases. The CDR3 has 14 residues. In DNA form, the CDR3 reads TGTGCCAGCAGCTTGGGACTCTCCGGCGGTGGCTACACCTTC. It translates to CASSLGLSGGGYTF.

The chain joins TRBV9 to TRBJ1-1; no firm D call. The germline CDR1 and CDR2 sequences are SGDLS and YYNGEE. V lost 0 bases to trimming and J lost 4 bases, with 4 bases between them. This CDR3 region has 12 residues. This CDR3 is CASSVVVTEAFF. The CDR3 DNA is TGTGCCAGCAGCGTAGTAGTCACTGAAGCTTTCTTT.

The chain employs TRBV18 and TRBJ1-4; D possibly corresponds to TRBD1 (6 bases). The CDR3 spans 15 residues. V lost 3 bases and J 7 bases, leaving 15 bases between the germline ends. Germline CDR1 and CDR2: KGHSH and LQKENI. Here the CDR3 DNA reads TGTGCCAGCTCACCCACCGGGACAAGAGGTGAAAAACTGTTTTTT. Amino acid sequence: CASSPTGTRGEKLFF.

The gene calls are TRBV27 and TRBJ2-5; 7 bases agree with TRBD2. V dropped 6 bases and J dropped 3; count of bases not matched to a gene: 10. The CDR3 extends over 15 amino acids. Germline values: CDR1 MNHEY, CDR2 SMNVEV (reference sequence). CDR3 bases: TGTGCCAGCAGGGCTGGACTAGTACCTGAAGAGACCCAGTACTTC. This translates into CASRAGLVPEETQYF.

The genes are TRBV27 and TRBJ2-2; 7 bases are shared with TRBD2. The CDR3 loop spans 17 amino acids. V gave up 2 bases and J gave up 2 bases; unmatched junction bases: 8. From germline, CDR1 is MNHEY and CDR2 SMNVEV (reference sequence). The CDR3 DNA reads as TGTGCCAGCAGTTTAGTATCACTAGCGACTAACACCGGGGAGCTGTTTTTT. Its translation: CASSLVSLATNTGELFF.

Only one count was recorded for this clone. The chain uses TRBV6-5 and TRBJ2-5; tentative D call: TRBD1 (6 bases). The CDR3 extends over 15 amino acids. Germline V gives CDR1 MNHEY, CDR2 SVGAGI. Between the trimmed V and J ends, which lost 6 bases and 5 bases, there was a span of 19 bases. The CDR3 loop reads CASSGDMGWGETQYF. In nucleotides, the CDR3 is TGTGCCAGCAGCGGGGACATGGGGTGGGGGGAGACCCAGTACTTC.

The V call is TRBV19, the J call TRBJ1-2; D gene ambiguous. This CDR3 has 16 residues. V lost 5 bases and J 2 bases, leaving 18 bases between the germline ends. From germline, CDR1 is LNHDA and CDR2 SQIVND (reference sequence). DNA for the CDR3: TGTGCCAGTAGTCCTCGGGCCCTTCGGCTGAACTATGGCTACACCTTC. It is translated as CASSPRALRLNYGYTF.

In regard to this clone: The sample holds other DNA sequences that translate to the same CDR3. This chain connects TRBV2 to TRBJ2-7; no clear D gene. Looked up from germline, CDR1 is SNHLY and CDR2 is FYNNEI. The length of the CDR3 is 12 residues. Trimming took 3 bases from V and 4 from J, leaving 7 bases between them. The CDR3 loop reads CASSDLSYEQYF. The CDR3 region has the DNA TGTGCCAGCAGTGATTTAAGTTACGAGCAGTACTTC. Based on the CDR3 plus reference TRBV2 and TRBJ2-7, the full variable domain is EPEVTQTPSHQVTQMGQEVILRCVPISNHLYFYWYRQILGQKVEFLVSFYNNEISEKSEIFDDQFSVERPDGSNFTLKIRSTKLEDSAMYFCASSDLSYEQYFGPGTRLTVT.

Points on this clone: Other DNA variants within this sample encode the same CDR3. This chain uses TRBV7-9 with TRBJ2-5; no clear D gene. Trimming took 4 bases from V and 2 from J, leaving 8 bases between them. The CDR3 runs 13 residues. Germline V CDR1 and CDR2: SEHNR, FQNEAQ (reference sequence). The CDR3 sequence is CASSSPAQETQYF. The DNA for the CDR3 is TGTGCCAGCAGCTCGCCAGCGCAAGAGACCCAGTACTTC.

The chain has TRBV9 and TRBJ2-7; TRBD2 aligns across 15 bases. V lost 4 bases and J lost 0; bases outside the gene matches: 11. This CDR3 contains 19 residues. Germline V gene lookup returns CDR1 SGDLS and CDR2 YYNGEE. The CDR3 DNA is TGTGCCAGCAGCCCAAGAGGACTAGCGGGAGGGCAATACTCCTACGAGCAGTACTTC. Protein: CASSPRGLAGGQYSYEQYF.

The rearrangement links TRBV7-9 to TRBJ1-5; D is ambiguous. Germline CDR1 reads SEHNR; CDR2 reads FQNEAQ (reference sequence). CDR3 length: 12 amino acids. Between the trimmed V and J ends, which lost 5 bases and 8 bases, there was a span of 10 bases. The CDR3 region is CASSGDSEPQHF. CDR3 nucleotides: TGTGCCAGCAGCGGAGACTCCGAGCCCCAGCATTTT.

Comment on this clone: The sample contains more than one DNA sequence encoding this CDR3. The chain uses TRBV6-5 and TRBJ2-6; D gene uncertain. Per the germline V gene, CDR1 is MNHEY and CDR2 is SVGAGI. V was trimmed by 0 bases and J by 4 bases, leaving 4 bases between them. This CDR3 is built from 14 residues. This chain's CDR3 is CASSYSGGANVLTF. CDR3 nucleotides: TGTGCCAGCAGTTACTCCGGCGGGGCCAACGTCCTGACTTTC.

The genes are TRBV27 and TRBJ1-1; TRBD1 aligns across 12 bases. Germline V gene sequence: CDR1 MNHEY, CDR2 SMNVEV (reference sequence). V lost 5 bases and J lost 5; bases outside the gene matches: 6. This CDR3 contains 15 residues. The CDR3 reads CASSPGTGGATEAFF. CDR3 nucleotide sequence: TGTGCCAGCAGTCCTGGGACAGGGGGCGCGACTGAAGCTTTCTTT.

Points on this clone: The sample contains more than one DNA sequence encoding this CDR3. This sequence joins TRBV27 and TRBJ2-7; the match to TRBD1 covers 8 bases. Germline trimming cut 6 bases from V and 3 bases from J; bases unmatched to any gene: 7. The CDR3 sequence is 14 residues long. In germline, CDR1 is MNHEY, CDR2 SMNVEV (reference sequence). The CDR3 DNA reads TGTGCCAGCAGCTCCGGGACAGGAGGCTACGAGCAGTACTTC. It specifies CASSSGTGGYEQYF.

This rearrangement joins TRBV2 to TRBJ2-1, with 8 bases identical to TRBD1. V shed 7 bases and J 8 bases; nucleotides not matched to a gene: 13. Germline CDR1 SNHLY, CDR2 FYNNEI. CDR3 size: 15 residues. The CDR3 DNA sequence: TGTGCCAGCACGACAGGGGAGCTAGTTGGGGATGAGCAGTTCTTC. This encodes CASTTGELVGDEQFF.

The rearrangement uses TRBV9 and TRBJ2-5, with D perhaps given as TRBD1 or TRBD2 (5 bases each). Judging by the DNA end, TRBJ2-7 fits better; the J call may be wrong. The germline gives CDR1 SGDLS, CDR2 YYNGEE. CDR3 length: 16 amino acids. The CDR3 loop reads CASRACLWGSSYEQYF. CDR3 sequence (DNA): TGTGCCAGCAGAGCCTGTCTGTGGGGGAGCTCCTACGAGCAGTACTTC.

The V call is TRBV5-8, the J call TRBJ2-7, with TRBD1 matching 7 bases. This CDR3 is 16 amino acids long. V lost 0 bases, J lost 6 bases, and 12 bases stayed unmatched. In germline, CDR1 is SGHTS, CDR2 YDEGEE. The CDR3 nucleotides read TGTGCCAGCAGCTTGGGCTTTCGGACAGGCTTTTTCGAGCAGTACTTC. The encoded protein is CASSLGFRTGFFEQYF.

DNA of the CDR3: TGTGCCAGCAGTTACTCCAGCTGGAACACTGAAGCTTTCTTT. Residues: CASSYSSWNTEAFF. The chain joins TRBV6-5 to TRBJ1-1, with D unclear. V was trimmed by 0 bases and J by 1 base, leaving 6 bases between them. The V gene's germline CDR1 is MNHEY and CDR2 SVGAGI. The CDR3 covers 14 residues.